This T cell receptor beta chain was documented in a study of cytomegalovirus exposure and HLA in healthy donors. PCR amplification relied on 60 Vbeta primers (plus 13 Jbeta primers). Clones were read by immunoSEQ multiplex PCR, and TCRdb kept only the in-frame ones, dropping some. The sample consists of about 190,000 clones, around 87% of them appearing once. This CDR3 has 20 amino acids. The V end was cut by 3 bases, the J end by 3 bases, with 26 bases between. From germline, CDR1 is LNHNV and CDR2 YYDKDF (reference sequence). This TCR derives from a woman between 18 and 29 years old in good health and CMV-seronegative. The chain has TRBV15 and TRBJ1-4; perhaps TRBD1 as D (6 bases). Specimen: PBMCs. The CDR3 sequence: CATSRGAPARARVANEKLFF. CDR3 nucleotide sequence: TGTGCCACCAGCAGGGGGGCCCCAGCCCGCGCAAGGGTGGCTAATGAAAAACTGTTTTTT.